These T cell receptor beta chains were read from a single sample in a study of CD8 T cells in Susac syndrome. Using its own MiXCR run on the immunoSEQ multiplex PCR reads, TCRdb lists one record per CDR3 protein. The table includes 200,000 or so distinct CDR3 sequences, 90% to 95% detected once. Sequenced input: CD4+ T cells from PBMCs. The receptors were sampled from a human donor with multiple sclerosis. Each CDR3 is given with its conserved first and last residue. Fields, in order: J gene, clone size, D gene, V gene, CDR3 DNA, CDR3 protein. The D gene is left open where the match is weak. The size field is filled for only some rows; it gives once, few, many or a size class.

TRBJ2-3 NA NA TRBV2 TGTGCCAGCAGTGGACTAACCGGAGCGCAGTATTTT CASSGLTGAQYF
TRBJ2-7 NA NA TRBV24-1 TGTGCCACCGGGGACCGGGACGGATCCTACGAGCAGTACTTC CATGDRDGSYEQYF
TRBJ2-5 NA NA TRBV14 TGTGCCAGCAGCCCTCAGCGGCAAGAGACCCAGTACTTC CASSPQRQETQYF
TRBJ2-3 NA NA TRBV20-1 TGCAGTGCCGCGGCAGGGGCCACAGATACGCAGTATTTT CSAAAGATDTQYF
TRBJ2-5 NA TRBD1 TRBV7-7 TGTGCTAGCAGCGTGGGACAGGGGGTACGGGAGACCCAGTACTTC CASSVGQGVRETQYF
TRBJ1-1 once NA TRBV7-9 TGTGCCAGCAGCCCCCACCAGATGAACACTGAAGCTTTCTTT CASSPHQMNTEAFF
TRBJ2-7 NA TRBD2 TRBV4-1 TGCGCCAGCAGCCAAGATTTGATCAGCGGGATCGCTCTGCCCTACGAGCAGTACTTC CASSQDLISGIALPYEQYF
TRBJ2-7 NA NA TRBV7-9 TGTGCCAGCAGCGCCGTCTTCGGAGTTTCCTACGAGCAGTACTTC CASSAVFGVSYEQYF
TRBJ2-3 NA TRBD2 TRBV20-1 TGCAGTGCGCTTCCCTTCCTAGCGGGGGGGACAGATACGCAGTATTTT CSALPFLAGGTDTQYF
TRBJ1-5 once NA TRBV4-2 TGTGCCAGCAGCCAAGGCTATGAAGAGCCCCAGCATTTT CASSQGYEEPQHF
TRBJ1-3 NA NA TRBV12-3/TRBV12-4 TGTGCCAGCAGTTTAGAAGCCTCCCACGGAAACACCATATATTTT CASSLEASHGNTIYF
TRBJ2-7 NA TRBD1 TRBV12-3/TRBV12-4 TGTGCCAGCAGTCCTACCGACAGGGGAACCTACGAGCAGTACTTC CASSPTDRGTYEQYF
TRBJ2-3 NA TRBD2 TRBV5-4 TGTGCCAGCAGCCTAGGACTAGCGGGGGGGCTTTATACGCAGTATTTT CASSLGLAGGLYTQYF
TRBJ1-2 NA TRBD1 TRBV20-1 TGCAGTGCTAGTGTCTTGGGGACAGGGGACGATGGCTACACCTTC CSASVLGTGDDGYTF
TRBJ1-2 NA TRBD1 TRBV20-1 TGCAGTGCTAGTGCCCGACAGGGGACGGATGGCTACACCTTC CSASARQGTDGYTF
TRBJ2-1 NA NA TRBV24-1 TGTGCCACCAGTTCGGGGCAGCCGAGCTCCTACAATGAGCAGTTCTTC CATSSGQPSSYNEQFF
TRBJ2-7 NA NA TRBV20-1 TGCAGTGCTAGTAACAGGGCTGGGGAGCAGTACTTC CSASNRAGEQYF
TRBJ2-4 NA NA TRBV20-1 TGCAGTGCCATGAGCGGGGAGGGGGGAAACATTCAGTACTTC CSAMSGEGGNIQYF
TRBJ2-3 NA TRBD2 TRBV20-1 TGCAGTGCTTTTAGCGGGGGTTCAGATACGCAGTATTTT CSAFSGGSDTQYF
TRBJ2-3 NA TRBD2 TRBV5-1 TGCGCCAGCAGCTTGGGGCCCGGGACTAGCGGGTTAACAGATACGCAGTATTTT CASSLGPGTSGLTDTQYF
TRBJ2-1 NA NA TRBV7-3 TGTGCCAGCAGCTCATCCCCCCCCGGCTCCTACAATGAGCAGTTCTTC CASSSSPPGSYNEQFF
TRBJ2-5 once NA TRBV15 TGTGCCACCAGCAGAGATTTTAGGTTTAGGGAGACCCAGTACTTC CATSRDFRFRETQYF
TRBJ2-3 NA NA TRBV2 TGTGCCAGCAGTGATATTAGAGATACGCAGTATTTT CASSDIRDTQYF
TRBJ2-1 NA NA TRBV4-1 TGCGCCAGCAGCCGTGACAAGGCTTGGGACAATGAGCAGTTCTTC CASSRDKAWDNEQFF
TRBJ2-1 NA TRBD2 TRBV3-1 TGTGCCAGCAGCCAAGCACTAGCGGGAGGAGGTAATGAGCAGTTCTTC CASSQALAGGGNEQFF
TRBJ2-1 NA NA TRBV20-1 TGCAGTGCTAAGAGTCTGGGACCCCCGATGGGGAATGAGCAGTTCTTC CSAKSLGPPMGNEQFF
TRBJ2-1 NA NA TRBV24-1 TGTGCCACCAGTGATTTTCGGGTCTCCTACAATGAGCAGTTCTTC CATSDFRVSYNEQFF
TRBJ1-4 NA NA TRBV5-4 TGTGCCAGCAGCTTAGTTGGTGAAGGGGAGGAAAAACTGTTTTTT CASSLVGEGEEKLFF
TRBJ1-5 NA TRBD1 TRBV12-3/TRBV12-4 TGTGCCAGCAGTGCGCGGACAGGGAACAATCAGCCCCAGCATTTT CASSARTGNNQPQHF
TRBJ1-2 NA NA TRBV20-1 TGCAGTGCAAAGGCGCGGACGGACTATGGCTACACCTTC CSAKARTDYGYTF
TRBJ1-1 NA NA TRBV20-1 TGCAGTGCCGGGAAGAACACTGAAGCTTTCTTT CSAGKNTEAFF
TRBJ1-2 NA TRBD1 TRBV29-1 TGCAGCGTTGAAGGGGACAGTCGATATGGCTACACCTTC CSVEGDSRYGYTF
TRBJ2-6 NA TRBD1 TRBV29-1 TGCAGCGTTGAAGGGAGGACAGGGGGCGCTGGGGCCAACGTCCTGACTTTC CSVEGRTGGAGANVLTF
TRBJ2-7 NA NA TRBV9 TGTGCCAGCAGCGTAGGGTCAACCTCCTACGAGCAGTACTTC CASSVGSTSYEQYF
TRBJ1-1 NA NA TRBV6-6 TGTGCCAGCAGTTACTCCTTTGGAGAAACTGAAGCTTTCTTT CASSYSFGETEAFF
TRBJ2-7 once TRBD1 TRBV5-1 TGCGCCAGCAGCACGGACAGGGGGCTCTTCTACGAGCAGTACTTC CASSTDRGLFYEQYF
TRBJ2-5 NA TRBD2 TRBV6-5 TGTGCCAGCAGGTCTCCGGGGGGAAAAGAGACCCAGTACTTC CASRSPGGKETQYF
TRBJ1-2 NA NA TRBV14 TGTGCCAGCAGCCCGTCTCCGAATTGGGGCTACACCTTC CASSPSPNWGYTF
TRBJ1-5 NA NA TRBV20-1 TGCAGTGCACAACCGGGACACCTGAACCAGCCCCAGCATTTT CSAQPGHLNQPQHF
TRBJ2-7 NA NA TRBV20-1 TGCAGTGCTAGAGATGGCTCCAGCTTCTACGAGCAGTACTTC CSARDGSSFYEQYF
TRBJ2-7 once TRBD2 TRBV20-1 TGCAGTGCTAGAGATCCGGGGACTAGCGGGAGTCTCTACGAGCAGTACTTC CSARDPGTSGSLYEQYF
TRBJ1-2 NA NA TRBV29-1 TGCAGCGTTTCGGAGGGGTCTGGCTATGGCTACACCTTC CSVSEGSGYGYTF
TRBJ2-1 NA TRBD2 TRBV3-1 TGTGCCAGCAGCTTCCTCGGGCTAGCGGGGTACAATGAGCAGTTCTTC CASSFLGLAGYNEQFF
TRBJ2-5 NA NA TRBV24-1 TGTGCCACCAGTGATGCAGGGGATTCGGGAGAGACCCAGTACTTC CATSDAGDSGETQYF
TRBJ2-7 NA NA TRBV3-1 TGTGCCAGCAGCCAAGTAAGGTCTTACGAGCAGTACTTC CASSQVRSYEQYF
TRBJ2-1 NA TRBD2 TRBV27 TGTGCCAGCAGTCCATTAGCGGGAGGGACGGGGAATGAGCAGTTCTTC CASSPLAGGTGNEQFF
TRBJ2-7 NA TRBD2 TRBV27 TGTGCCAGCAGACCGACTAGCGGGAGAAGCTACGAGCAGTACTTC CASRPTSGRSYEQYF
TRBJ2-5 NA NA TRBV5-4 TGTGCCAGCAGCTTGAGAGGAGTGGGAGAGACCCAGTACTTC CASSLRGVGETQYF
TRBJ1-4 NA NA TRBV13 TGTGCCAGCAGCTCGATTACAACTAATGAAAAACTGTTTTTT CASSSITTNEKLFF
TRBJ2-5 NA NA TRBV10-3 TGTGCCATCAGTGGTGGGTACCAAGAGACCCAGTACTTC CAISGGYQETQYF
TRBJ2-5 NA NA TRBV20-1 TGCAGTGCTCCCCCGGGTGGGCGACAGGAGACCCAGTACTTC CSAPPGGRQETQYF
TRBJ2-1 NA TRBD1 TRBV7-3 TGTGCCAGCTCCCCTCACGGGACAGACAATGAGCAGTTCTTC CASSPHGTDNEQFF
TRBJ2-5 NA NA TRBV13 TGTGCCAGTTCTAACCGGGAAAGGGGTGAGACCCAGTACTTC CASSNRERGETQYF
TRBJ1-6 NA TRBD1 TRBV30 TGTGCCTGGAGCCGGGACAGGTTATCCTATAATTCACCCCTCCACTTT CAWSRDRLSYNSPLHF
TRBJ1-2 NA NA TRBV18 TGTGCCAGCTCAGAGGGCCGCTATGGCTACACCTTC CASSEGRYGYTF
TRBJ2-7 NA TRBD2 TRBV11-3 TGTGCCAGCAGTTTATCAGCGGGAGGACGCGAGCAGTACTTC CASSLSAGGREQYF
TRBJ2-7 NA TRBD2 TRBV6-1 TGTGCCAGCAGTCAAATTCGGACTAGCGGGAGTAGAGAGCAGTACTTC CASSQIRTSGSREQYF